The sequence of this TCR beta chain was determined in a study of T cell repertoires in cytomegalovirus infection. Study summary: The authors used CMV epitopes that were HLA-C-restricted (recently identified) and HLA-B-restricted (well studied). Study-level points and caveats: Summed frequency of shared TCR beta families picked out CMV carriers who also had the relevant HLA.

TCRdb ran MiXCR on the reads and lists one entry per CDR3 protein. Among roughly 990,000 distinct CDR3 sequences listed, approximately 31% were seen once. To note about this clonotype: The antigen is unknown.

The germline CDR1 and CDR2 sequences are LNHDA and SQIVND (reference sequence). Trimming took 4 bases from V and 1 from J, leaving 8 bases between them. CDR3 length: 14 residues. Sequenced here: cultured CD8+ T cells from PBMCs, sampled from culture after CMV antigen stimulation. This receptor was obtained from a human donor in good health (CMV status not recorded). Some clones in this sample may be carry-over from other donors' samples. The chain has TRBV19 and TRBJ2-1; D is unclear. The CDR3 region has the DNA TGTGCCAGTAGTAAAGTCGGTTCCTACAATGAGCAGTTCTTC. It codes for CASSKVGSYNEQFF.